This T cell receptor beta chain originates from a study of T cell responses to AZD1222 COVID-19 vaccine. In regard to this clone: Its antigen is as yet unknown.

The table came from immunoSEQ multiplex PCR; TCRdb's copy has only in-frame clones and leaves some out. This sample has about 180,000 clones, with around 90% found just once. This CDR3 has 13 amino acids. V was shortened by 4 bases and J by 6 bases, with 13 bases between the two germline ends. CDR1 and CDR2 from the germline V gene are SGHDN and FVKESK. Findings of the study overall: There were mostly white British donors and more females than males, and clonal diversity was possibly underestimated. Scientists sampled the repertoires only once the peak T cell response had passed. Two doses of AZD1222 preceded a rise in Spike-specific TCR breadth and depth.

The rearrangement links TRBV14 to TRBJ2-7; D not resolved. The TCR comes from an adult who received the AZD1222 COVID-19 vaccine. The sample in question was peripheral blood, obtained 28 days after the second AZD1222 dose. CDR3 coding DNA: TGTGCCAGCAGCCCACTCCGGGTGGGCGAGCAGTACTTC. Translated, it gives CASSPLRVGEQYF.